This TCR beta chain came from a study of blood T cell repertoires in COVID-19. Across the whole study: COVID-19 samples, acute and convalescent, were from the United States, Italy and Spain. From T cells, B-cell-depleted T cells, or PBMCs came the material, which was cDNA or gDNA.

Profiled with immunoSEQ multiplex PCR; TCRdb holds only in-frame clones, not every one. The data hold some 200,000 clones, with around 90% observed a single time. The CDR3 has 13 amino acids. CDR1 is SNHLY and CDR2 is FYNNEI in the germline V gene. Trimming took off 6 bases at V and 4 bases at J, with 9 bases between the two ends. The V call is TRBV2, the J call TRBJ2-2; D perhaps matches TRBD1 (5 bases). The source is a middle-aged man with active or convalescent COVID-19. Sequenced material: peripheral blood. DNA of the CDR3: TGTGCCAGCAGGCCAGGGCCCACCGGGGAGCTGTTTTTT. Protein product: CASRPGPTGELFF.